This T cell receptor beta chain was retrieved from a study of sequential checkpoint blockade in melanoma (dated by TCRdb to between 2018 and 2021). Regarding the research as a whole: Patients were randomized 1:1 to first-line nivolumab followed by ipilimumab (arm A) or ipilimumab followed by nivolumab (arm B). Maintenance nivolumab came after both trial sequences. The same lesion was the source of approximately 81% of the matched pre- and post-treatment tumor biopsy pairs. Roughly 20 patients had matched tumor biopsies taken before treatment and at week 13, after single-agent nivolumab (arm A) or ipilimumab (arm B). DNA from roughly 90 melanoma tumor samples collected before treatment underwent TCRbeta immunosequencing.

The meaning of the sample's treatment or condition label: randomized to nivolumab then ipilimumab (arm A) or the reverse (arm B). None of the trial patients had been given prior DNA-damaging chemotherapy. CheckMate 064, a randomized, open-label phase II trial of sequential checkpoint blockade, was the source of the samples, all of which came from patients with melanoma. Genomic DNA from formalin-fixed paraffin-embedded (FFPE) tissue samples served as the input for tumor TCR sequencing. CDR1 and CDR2 (SGHNT, YYREEE) derive from the germline V gene (reference sequence). The junction shows trimming of 4 bases on V and 8 bases on J, and the gene matches do not reach 13 bases of it. The CDR3 runs 16 residues from the cysteine to the phenylalanine. Of all the DNA, just the CDR3 is kept, 48 bases in frame from base 1. In regard to this clone: Its antigen is not yet known. The input lacks base qualities; no much larger clone sits a single base away.

The immunoSEQ Assay was used to immunosequence TCRbeta CDR3 regions from genomic DNA. Prior to high-throughput sequencing, genomic DNA was amplified by bias-controlled multiplex PCR. The authors processed their data as follows. To quantify the absolute abundance of each unique TCRbeta CDR3 region, the sequences were collapsed and filtered. Clonality, defined as 1 minus Pielou's evenness, was calculated using productive rearrangements only. Tumor T-cell fraction was calculated by normalizing TCRbeta template counts to usable DNA, which was estimated from several housekeeping genes. A previously published method was used to identify clones whose frequencies were significantly greater in on-treatment samples than in baseline samples. TCRdb took this table from immuneACCESS and kept in-frame rearrangements with V and J called. Such tables lack part of the clones; where checked against another copy, unresolved V genes explain under half of the gap, and the rest is unexplained. The V and J calls and clone size are taken from that table; D and trimming were inferred from the DNA. In this sample the table shows about 19,000 clones, around 70% of which occur a single time. Around 5% of the sample is taken by the ten largest.

Points the paper makes about the study in general: Among patients in the nivolumab-first arm (arm A), tumor TIL clonality before treatment was associated with response (P = .04). Patients whose tumor T-cell fraction and clonality increased by week 13 were about 30 times more likely to achieve clinical benefit. Larger, independent patient cohorts are needed to validate the response-prediction model that combines TCR metrics and mutation burden. Small sample sizes and reduced statistical power limited the analyses of tumor T-cell fraction within each arm. Tumor T-cell fraction and clonality were correlated with PD-L1 staining and CD8+ T-cell counts, but not with mutational load.

The chain is made from TRBV5-4 and TRBJ2-1; 9 central nucleotides agree with TRBD1. The clonotype originates from a human donor with melanoma. Sequencing was performed on tumor tissue (inferred from file names), taken from a patient given nivolumab and ipilimumab in sequence. The CDR3 corresponds to CASSQVSTGGFDEQFF. Read as DNA, the sequence is TGTGCCAGCAGCCAAGTGAGTACAGGGGGCTTCGATGAGCAGTTCTTC.